These 28 T cell receptor beta chains were sequenced from one sample in a study of glioma-infiltrating T cells. Amplification of TCR alpha and beta CDR3 regions from RNA used iRepertoire nested multiplex PCR. TCRdb itself ran the multiplex PCR reads through MiXCR, one entry per CDR3 protein. The table records 400,000 or so distinct CDR3 sequences, roughly two fifths of them present only once. Sequencing used glioma tissue, nonneoplastic brain tissue, or PBMCs (not recorded which). These receptors all come from a human donor with low-grade glioma or glioblastoma, undergoing nonglioma brain surgery, or in good health (not recorded which).

V is TRBV7-2 and J is TRBJ2-5, with 7 positions matching TRBD1. This CDR3 is 16 amino acids long. Trimming removed 5 bases from V and 2 bases from J; junction bases left unmatched: 11. Germline CDR1 is SGHTA and CDR2 is FQGNSA. This CDR3 reads CASSTADRALQETQYF. The CDR3 coding sequence is TGTGCCAGCAGCACCGCCGACAGGGCTCTTCAAGAGACCCAGTACTTC. Complete variable domain (other parts from reference TRBV7-2 and TRBJ2-5): GAGVSQSPSNKVTEKGKDVELRCDPISGHTALYWYRQSLGQGLEFLIYFQGNSAPDKSGLPSDRFSAERTGGSVSTLTIQRTQQEDSAVYLCASSTADRALQETQYFGPGTRLLVL.

Notes on this clonotype: An end of the junction does not agree with germline; a read error may underlie this. The gene calls are TRBV7-2 and TRBJ2-2; 8 bases match TRBD1. This CDR3 is built from 14 residues. CDR1 is SGHTA and CDR2 is FQGNSA in the germline V gene. This CDR3 is CASSQDQGAGELFF. CDR3 DNA: TGCGCCAGCAGCCAAGATCAGGGGGCGGGGGAGCTGTTTTTT.

The V gene is TRBV7-9, the J gene TRBJ2-1, with D perhaps matching TRBD2 (5 bases). V was cut by 5 bases and J by 0 bases, with 14 bases left in between. The V gene's germline CDR1 is SEHNR and CDR2 FQNEAQ (reference sequence). The CDR3 has 16 residues. CDR3 residues: CASSPTGFSSYNEQFF. Written as DNA, the CDR3 is TGTGCCAGCAGCCCCACGGGGTTTAGCTCCTACAATGAGCAGTTCTTC.

V usage is TRBV7-2 and J usage is TRBJ2-3; TRBD1 matches at 8 bases. Germline trimming cut 1 base from V and 6 bases from J; bases unmatched to any gene: 3. Germline CDR1 reads SGHTA; CDR2 reads FQGNSA. The CDR3 totals 14 residues. CDR3 sequence reads: CASSLDRTGDTQYF. DNA of the CDR3: TGTGCCAGCAGCTTAGATAGGACAGGGGATACGCAGTATTTT.

V and J are TRBV28 and TRBJ1-2, with 7 positions matching TRBD1. J gave up 8 bases and V 8 bases, and 5 bases lay outside the gene matches. CDR1 MDHEN and CDR2 SYDVKM come from the germline V gene. The CDR3 is 11 amino acids. The CDR3: CASAQGEGYTF. CDR3 in DNA: TGTGCCAGCGCCCAGGGGGAAGGCTACACCTTC.

This clonotype was recorded at least ten times. This chain connects TRBV4-2 to TRBJ2-2; D unresolved. The CDR3 spans 15 residues. V lost 3 bases, J lost 3 bases, and 11 bases lay in between. Germline V CDR1 and CDR2: LGHNA, YNFKEQ. CDR3 amino acids: CASSHPWDHTGELFF. CDR3 sequence (DNA): TGTGCCAGCAGCCACCCCTGGGATCACACCGGGGAGCTGTTTTTT.

This clonotype showed up just a few times. The chain uses TRBV7-2 and TRBJ2-7, with a possible D match to TRBD1 (5 bases). Germline CDR1 is SGHTA and CDR2 is FQGNSA. Deletions cut 4 bases from V and 6 bases from J, with 10 bases between. There are 12 residues in the CDR3. The CDR3 coding sequence is TGTGCCAGCAGCTCCACAGGTTTCGAGCAGTACTTC. Protein: CASSSTGFEQYF. Drawing the rest from reference TRBV7-2 and TRBJ2-7, the complete variable domain is GAGVSQSPSNKVTEKGKDVELRCDPISGHTALYWYRQSLGQGLEFLIYFQGNSAPDKSGLPSDRFSAERTGGSVSTLTIQRTQQEDSAVYLCASSSTGFEQYFGPGTRLTVT.

This clonotype occurred many times. The chain carries TRBV6-2 or TRBV6-3 and TRBJ2-7, with TRBD2 matching 8 bases. Trimming removed 2 bases from V and 2 bases from J; junction bases left unmatched: 5. The CDR3 is made up of 15 amino acids. Germline V gene lookup returns CDR1 MNHEY and CDR2 SVGEGT. As DNA, the CDR3 is TGTGCCAGCAGTTACCGAGCGGGAGACCCCTACGAGCAGTACTTC. This gives the protein CASSYRAGDPYEQYF.

Points on this clonotype: A much larger clonotype is one base distant, so this may be a read error. The chain uses TRBV6-1 and TRBJ2-7; possibly TRBD1 for D (5 bases). Germline lookup yields CDR1 MNHNS and CDR2 SASEGT. This CDR3 spans 12 amino acids. CDR3 DNA sequence: TGTGCCAGCTCGGACATTTCCTACGATCAGTACTTC. It codes for CASSDISYDQYF.

This clonotype was counted once. Lacking the conserved final phenylalanine or tryptophan, this CDR3 likely reflects a read error. It is unclear where the CDR3 begins or ends on the DNA, so no DNA is shown, and the CDR3 is as TCRdb lists it. V gene TRBV24-1 combines with J gene TRBJ1-5; the D call of TRBD1 is as the table states it, not checked on the DNA. Including both end residues, the CDR3 is 13 amino acids long. The V gene's germline CDR1 is KGHDR and CDR2 SFDVKD. CDR3: CATSDLTGTHRHL.

Worth noting for this clonotype: A much larger clone lies one base from this, so it may be a read error. The chain has TRBV6-5 and TRBJ2-7; D is possibly TRBD2 (6 bases). The CDR3 sequence is 15 residues long. CDR1 is MNHEY, CDR2 SVGAGI, per germline. The CDR3 is CASSYPRDSHYERYF. The CDR3 DNA sequence: TGTGCCAGCAGTTACCCGCGGGATTCTCACTACGAGCGGTACTTC.

This rearrangement joins TRBV7-9 to TRBJ2-4; 7 bases fit TRBD2. Germline values: CDR1 SEHNR, CDR2 FQNEAQ (reference sequence). The V gene end was trimmed by 6 bases and the J gene end by 6 bases; junction bases not matched to a gene: 5. This CDR3 has 13 residues. Written as DNA, the CDR3 is TGTGCCAGCAGTTCTGGGGAGGGAAACATTCAGTACTTC. It specifies CASSSGEGNIQYF. Together with reference TRBV7-9 and TRBJ2-4, the CDR3 gives the full variable domain: DTGVSQNPRHKITKRGQNVTFRCDPISEHNRLYWYRQTLGQGPEFLTYFQNEAQLEKSRLLSDRFSAERPKGSFSTLEIQRTEQGDSAMYLCASSSGEGNIQYFGAGTRLSVL.

This clonotype was detected ten times or more. The chain is built from TRBV7-2 and TRBJ2-1, with D uncertain. Germline CDR1 is SGHTA and CDR2 is FQGNSA. This CDR3 has 16 amino acids. V lost 5 bases, J lost 0 bases, and 14 bases lay in between. DNA for the CDR3: TGTGCCAGCAGCGGGCCGGGCAGGAGCTCCTACAATGAGCAGTTCTTC. This codes for CASSGPGRSSYNEQFF.

In DNA, the CDR3 is TGTGCCAGCAGCCGCCGGACAGGGCAGGGCGCAGATACGCAGTATTTT. Amino acids: CASSRRTGQGADTQYF. The chain carries TRBV3-1 and TRBJ2-3, with 8 bases fitting TRBD1. The germline V gene has CDR1 LGHDT and CDR2 YNNKEL (reference sequence). With V trimmed by 4 bases and J by 4 bases, 10 bases remained unmatched. The CDR3 totals 16 residues.

This clonotype was counted ten times or more. This chain connects TRBV5-1 to TRBJ1-2; D gene ambiguous. This CDR3 comprises 13 residues. V lost 1 base and J 4 bases, leaving 8 bases between the germline ends. Germline V gene data show CDR1 as SGHRS and CDR2 as YFSETQ. The CDR3 DNA reads TGCGCCAGCAGCTTGTGGTACGCCTATGGCTACACCTTC. It encodes CASSLWYAYGYTF. The full variable domain, rest sourced from reference TRBV5-1 and TRBJ1-2, is KAGVTQTPRYLIKTRGQQVTLSCSPISGHRSVSWYQQTPGQGLQFLFEYFSETQRNKGNFPGRFSGRQFSNSRSEMNVSTLELGDSALYLCASSLWYAYGYTFGSGTRLTVV.

This clonotype was observed a handful of times. This chain's CDR3 is CASSGSGQISYEQYF. DNA of the CDR3: TGTGCCAGCAGCGGAAGCGGACAGATTTCCTACGAGCAGTACTTC. The V call is TRBV11-1, the J call TRBJ2-7, with D tentatively TRBD1 (6 bases). This CDR3 contains 15 residues. The ends were cut back, 5 bases at V and 1 base at J, with 15 bases in the middle. Germline V gene sequence: CDR1 SGHAT, CDR2 FQDESV (reference sequence).

This clonotype was seen only a few times. The chain uses TRBV27 and TRBJ2-2; possibly TRBD2 for D (5 bases). Per the germline V gene, CDR1 is MNHEY and CDR2 is SMNVEV (reference sequence). CDR3 length: 16 residues. Trimming pared 2 bases from V and 3 bases from J, leaving 13 bases between. CDR3 DNA sequence: TGTGCCAGCAGTTTAATAGGTTTCGGGGACACCGGGGAGCTGTTTTTT. Protein product: CASSLIGFGDTGELFF.

This clonotype was detected ten times or more. V usage is TRBV6-2 or TRBV6-3 and J usage is TRBJ2-7, with D unclear. Germline values: CDR1 MNHEY, CDR2 SVGEGT. The CDR3 has 15 residues. V was shortened by 2 bases and J by 3 bases, with 14 bases between the two germline ends. CDR3 region: CASSYPAGISYEQYF. The DNA of the CDR3 is TGTGCCAGCAGTTACCCAGCAGGAATAAGCTACGAGCAGTACTTC.

The chain carries TRBV20-1 and TRBJ2-5; no reliable D call. Trimming shortened V by 3 bases and J by 1 base, and 6 bases separated the two germline ends. This CDR3 region has 12 residues. The germline gives CDR1 DFQATT, CDR2 SNEGSKA (reference sequence). CDR3 loop: CSASLGQETQYF. CDR3 DNA: TGCAGTGCTAGTCTCGGCCAAGAGACCCAGTACTTC.

On this clonotype: A much larger clone lies a single base off, so this may be a read error. This sequence joins TRBV27 and TRBJ2-1; tentatively, D is TRBD1 (6 bases). The CDR3 extends over 13 amino acids. Germline assignment: CDR1 MNHEY and CDR2 SMNVEV (reference sequence). The germline V and J ends were trimmed by 5 bases and 13 bases, with 18 bases remaining between them. DNA for the CDR3: TGTGCCAGCAGTCCCCAGGGGATGCCTGAACAGTTCTTC. This translates into CASSPQGMPEQFF.

Turning to this clonotype: This sequence may be a read error, since a much larger clone differs from it by one base. This CDR3 reads CASSTPGGHEQYF. CDR3 bases: TGTGCCAGCAGCACGCCGGGAGGGCACGAGCAGTACTTC. This sequence joins TRBV28 and TRBJ2-7, with 8 bases lining up with TRBD2. Germline CDR1 MDHEN, CDR2 SYDVKM. The CDR3 is 13 residues long. Unmatched junction bases numbered 6, after V lost 6 bases and J lost 5 bases.

This clonotype was observed at least ten times. The V gene is TRBV20-1, the J gene TRBJ1-2; no reliable D call. The CDR3 runs 13 residues. V shed 2 bases and J shed 2 bases, with 9 bases lying between them. In germline, CDR1 is DFQATT, CDR2 SNEGSKA (reference sequence). CDR3: CSARLGGNYGYTF. DNA of the CDR3: TGCAGTGCTAGATTAGGCGGGAACTATGGCTACACCTTC.

For this clonotype: One base away lies a much larger clone, so this may be a sequencing read error. CDR3 sequence (DNA): TGTGCCAGCCGTCCGGACGGGGAGACTGAAGCTTTCTTT. Translated, it gives CASRPDGETEAFF. The rearrangement joins TRBV28 to TRBJ1-1; D remains unclear. Germline CDR1 is MDHEN and CDR2 is SYDVKM. Trimming took off 8 bases at V and 5 bases at J, with 15 bases between the two ends. CDR3 size: 13 residues.

This chain joins TRBV18 and TRBJ2-3; D unresolved. Germline-derived CDR1 and CDR2 are KGHSH and LQKENI. The CDR3 length is 16 residues. V lost 0 bases, J lost 0 bases, and 10 bases lay in between. CDR3 bases: TGTGCCAGCTCACCACCGGGTACAGCTAGCACAGATACGCAGTATTTT. It is translated as CASSPPGTASTDTQYF. The whole variable domain, remainder taken from reference TRBV18 and TRBJ2-3, is NAGVMQNPRHLVRRRGQEARLRCSPMKGHSHVYWYRQLPEEGLKFMVYLQKENIIDESGMPKERFSAEFPKEGPSILRIQQVVRGDSAAYFCASSPPGTASTDTQYFGPGTRLTVL.

V is TRBV20-1 and J is TRBJ1-6; no clear D. V was clipped by 8 bases and J by 6 bases, with 20 bases between them. This CDR3 has 15 residues. Germline V gene data show CDR1 as DFQATT and CDR2 as SNEGSKA (reference sequence). CDR3 in amino acids: CSSTPGIRRNSPLHF. The CDR3 DNA reads as TGCAGTTCTACCCCGGGAATACGGCGTAATTCACCCCTCCACTTT.

The chain is built from TRBV26 and TRBJ2-1; the D call in the table, TRBD2, was not verified against the DNA. TRBV26 is annotated as a pseudogene. The CDR3 runs 15 residues. The CDR3 region has the DNA TGTGCCAGCAGCTTCGCGGGAAGCGCCTACAATGAGCAGTTCTTC. This translates into CASSFAGSAYNEQFF.

This clonotype was observed many times. The CDR3 nucleotides read TGTGCCAGCAGCCGAACTAGCGGGGGTAGCACAGATACGCAGTATTTT. It codes for CASSRTSGGSTDTQYF. The gene calls are TRBV6-1 and TRBJ2-3; TRBD2 matches at 11 bases. The J segment lost 0 bases and the V segment lost 6 bases, leaving 5 bases of the junction unmatched. This CDR3 has 16 residues. Germline V gene data show CDR1 as MNHNS and CDR2 as SASEGT.

The V and J genes are TRBV11-2 and TRBJ2-7; 10 bases match TRBD1. The CDR3 totals 15 residues. V gave up 5 bases and J gave up 6 bases; unmatched junction bases: 10. Germline CDR1 is SGHAT and CDR2 is FQNNGV. The CDR3 DNA is TGTGCCAGCAGCGCGCAACCGGGACAGGGGTTCGAGCAGTACTTC. This sequence encodes CASSAQPGQGFEQYF.